There are a few counts of the clone carrying this TCR beta chain. No antigen is known for it. The CDR3 consists of 14 residues. Germline lookup yields CDR1 ENHRY and CDR2 SYGVKD. The ends were cut back, 3 bases at V and 0 bases at J, with 7 bases in the middle. The sample originates from a study of response to subunit inactivated influenza vaccine. The study's findings and limits: Authors suggested few new T cells are recruited by each seasonal influenza vaccination.

TCRdb reanalysed the RT-PCR reads using MiXCR and keeps one entry per CDR3 protein. The table shows 280,000 or so distinct CDR3 sequences, with around a fifth occurring only once. This clonotype was sampled from a man between 50 and 70 years old who received an inactivated influenza vaccine. The sequencing used PBMCs from blood, collected less than 22 months after vaccination. The rearrangement uses TRBV10-3 and TRBJ2-3, with a weak D call TRBD1 (5 bases). The CDR3 coding sequence is TGTGCCATCAGTGAAGGGGCCAGCACAGATACGCAGTATTTT. Translation gives CAISEGASTDTQYF.